What follows is one T cell receptor beta chain and its context. Trimming removed 4 bases from V and 2 bases from J; junction bases left unmatched: 1. The CDR3 totals 15 residues. Looked up from germline, CDR1 is MNHEY and CDR2 is SMNVEV (reference sequence). The sample belongs to a study of blood T cell repertoires in COVID-19. Across the study: Some COVID-19 samples were acute and others convalescent; all came from the United States, Italy and Spain. In each case, the material was cDNA or gDNA derived from T cells, B-cell-depleted T cells, or PBMCs.

Recruits, aged 18 to 89 years, lived in 24 US areas. Participants reported their clinical history, and cohort assignment relied on those reports. This table comes from immunoSEQ multiplex PCR, and its TCRdb copy is limited to in-frame clones, with some not included. The sample yields around 300,000 clones, about 85% seen once. This TCR came from a woman aged 50 to 60 who had recovered from COVID-19. The sequencing sample was made of PBMCs or T cells enriched from blood (not recorded which). The chain links TRBV27 to TRBJ2-2, with TRBD2 identical over 10 bases. The CDR3 bases are TGTGCCAGCAGTTGGACTAGCGGAAACACCGGGGAGCTGTTTTTT. This gives the protein CASSWTSGNTGELFF.